These 7 T cell receptor beta chains were sequenced from one sample in a study of CD8 T cells in ankylosing spondylitis. TCRdb reanalysed the 5' RACE reads using MiXCR and keeps one entry per CDR3 protein. The sample has roughly 130,000 distinct CDR3 sequences; 7% are singletons. Specimen: blood, either unsorted or a sorted T cell fraction (not recorded which). All receptors come from a male donor with ankylosing spondylitis or in good health (not recorded which).

This clonotype was seen ten or more times. The chain couples TRBV18 to TRBJ2-1; 7 bases match TRBD1. The CDR3 has 16 amino acids. The V gene's germline CDR1 is KGHSH and CDR2 LQKENI. V gave up 5 bases and J gave up 6 bases; unmatched junction bases: 13. The CDR3 nucleotides read TGTGCCAGCTCAGCCACGACAGGGTCCCTTGGCAATGAGCAGTTCTTC. Residues: CASSATTGSLGNEQFF.

The sample holds many counts of this clonotype. This sequence joins TRBV5-1 and TRBJ2-5; no clear D. CDR1 is SGHRS and CDR2 is YFSETQ in the germline V gene. V lost 5 bases, J lost 4 bases, and 18 bases lay in between. The CDR3 spans 15 residues. CDR3 DNA: TGCGCCAGCAGTTTGTTAAGTGGGCCAGGAGAGACCCAGTACTTC. It yields the protein CASSLLSGPGETQYF.

In its sample, this clonotype was seen many times. The chain is built from TRBV5-1 and TRBJ1-1, with TRBD1 matching over 10 bases. The germline CDR1 and CDR2 sequences are SGHRS and YFSETQ. V trimming: 4 bases; J trimming: 8 bases; junction bases outside the gene matches: 2. CDR3 size: 12 residues. Here the CDR3 reads CASSRGQGEAFF. DNA for the CDR3: TGCGCCAGCAGCCGGGGACAGGGGGAAGCTTTCTTT.

Many counts were recorded for this clonotype. The chain recombines TRBV12-3 or TRBV12-4 with TRBJ2-1, with TRBD1 identical over 7 bases. The CDR3 consists of 14 residues. The V and J ends lost 6 bases and 4 bases, in that order; junction bases with no gene match: 6. This chain's CDR3 is CASRTGTPYNEQFF. CDR3 bases: TGTGCCAGCAGGACAGGGACCCCTTACAATGAGCAGTTCTTC.

This clonotype was seen ten or more times. The chain carries TRBV10-3 and TRBJ1-1; 11 nucleotides match TRBD1. Unmatched junction bases numbered 4, after V lost 7 bases and J lost 3 bases. The CDR3 runs 14 residues. The germline CDR1 and CDR2 sequences are ENHRY and SYGVKD. CDR3 DNA: TGTGCCATCACTTTGGGACAGGGGGACACTGAAGCTTTCTTT. Translated, it gives CAITLGQGDTEAFF.

Ten or more counts support this clonotype. The rearrangement links TRBV20-1 to TRBJ2-7; D call uncertain. V shed 3 bases and J shed 6 bases, with 12 bases lying between them. Germline values: CDR1 DFQATT, CDR2 SNEGSKA (reference sequence). The CDR3 is made up of 12 amino acids. The CDR3 region has the DNA TGCAGTGCTAGTTGGCCGGAGACCGAGCAGTACTTC. Translation: CSASWPETEQYF.

The rearrangement joins TRBV5-1 to TRBJ2-3; D is unresolved. Per germline, CDR1 SGHRS and CDR2 YFSETQ. The CDR3 extends over 15 amino acids. V lost 0 bases and J lost 0, with 8 bases in between. CDR3 sequence: CASSLDTSSTDTQYF. CDR3 in DNA: TGCGCCAGCAGCTTGGACACTTCTAGCACAGATACGCAGTATTTT.